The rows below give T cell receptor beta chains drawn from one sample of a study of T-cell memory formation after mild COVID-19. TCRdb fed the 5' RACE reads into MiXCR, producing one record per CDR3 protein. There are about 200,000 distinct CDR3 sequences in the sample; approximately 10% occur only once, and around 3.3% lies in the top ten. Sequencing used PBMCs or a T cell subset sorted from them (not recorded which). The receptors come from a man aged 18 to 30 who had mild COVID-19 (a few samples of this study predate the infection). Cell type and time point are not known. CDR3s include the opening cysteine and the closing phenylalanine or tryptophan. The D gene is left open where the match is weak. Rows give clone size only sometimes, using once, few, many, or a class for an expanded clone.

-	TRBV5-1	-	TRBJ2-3	CASSLATGGDSTDTQYF	TGCGCCAGCAGCTTGGCCACTGGCGGCGATAGCACAGATACGCAGTATTTT
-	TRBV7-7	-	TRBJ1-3	CASSPSPGSGNTIYF	TGTGCTAGCAGCCCCTCCCCGGGGTCTGGAAACACCATATATTTT
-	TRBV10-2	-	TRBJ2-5	CASSATREETQYF	TGCGCCAGCAGTGCTACTAGGGAAGAGACCCAGTACTTC
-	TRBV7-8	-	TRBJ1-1	CASSLEQARAAFF	TGTGCCAGCAGCTTAGAACAGGCCCGTGCTGCTTTCTTT
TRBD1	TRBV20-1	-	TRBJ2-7	CSGRGTGDYEQYF	TGCAGCGGGCGGGGGACAGGGGACTACGAGCAGTACTTC
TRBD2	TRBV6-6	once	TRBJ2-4	CASSPHGGGEDIQYF	TGTGCCAGCAGTCCCCATGGCGGGGGGGAGGACATTCAGTACTTC
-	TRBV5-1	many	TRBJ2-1	CASSLGANNEQFF	TGCGCCAGCAGCTTGGGGGCCAACAATGAGCAGTTCTTC
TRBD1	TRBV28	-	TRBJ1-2	CASSTQGTAIYGYTF	TGTGCCAGCAGTACCCAGGGGACAGCGATTTATGGCTACACCTTC
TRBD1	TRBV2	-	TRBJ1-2	CASSEGQGTGYTF	TGTGCCAGCAGTGAGGGACAGGGGACCGGCTACACCTTC
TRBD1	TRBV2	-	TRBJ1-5	CASTEGTARNQPQHF	TGTGCCAGCACCGAGGGGACAGCCCGCAATCAGCCCCAGCATTTT
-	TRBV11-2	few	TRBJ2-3	CASSLVLRGGPPDTQYF	TGTGCCAGCAGCTTAGTTTTACGGGGAGGACCCCCAGATACGCAGTATTTT
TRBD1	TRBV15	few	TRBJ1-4	CATSPPGQGTNEKLFF	TGTGCCACCAGCCCGCCGGGACAGGGGACTAATGAAAAACTGTTTTTT
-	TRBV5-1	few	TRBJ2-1	CASTGRSSYNEQFF	TGCGCCAGCACGGGCAGGAGCTCCTACAATGAGCAGTTCTTC
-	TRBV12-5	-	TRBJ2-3	CASKLGEPSDTQYF	TGTGCTAGTAAGTTGGGCGAACCTTCAGATACGCAGTATTTT
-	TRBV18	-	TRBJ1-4	CASLRGTNEKLFF	TGTGCCAGCTTACGCGGCACTAATGAAAAACTGTTTTTT
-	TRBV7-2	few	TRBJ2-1	CASSFDPGMVYNEQFF	TGTGCCAGCAGCTTCGATCCAGGGATGGTCTACAATGAGCAGTTCTTC
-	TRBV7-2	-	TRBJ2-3	CASSFNLGTGSQYF	TGTGCCAGCAGCTTTAATTTGGGTACAGGTTCGCAGTATTTT